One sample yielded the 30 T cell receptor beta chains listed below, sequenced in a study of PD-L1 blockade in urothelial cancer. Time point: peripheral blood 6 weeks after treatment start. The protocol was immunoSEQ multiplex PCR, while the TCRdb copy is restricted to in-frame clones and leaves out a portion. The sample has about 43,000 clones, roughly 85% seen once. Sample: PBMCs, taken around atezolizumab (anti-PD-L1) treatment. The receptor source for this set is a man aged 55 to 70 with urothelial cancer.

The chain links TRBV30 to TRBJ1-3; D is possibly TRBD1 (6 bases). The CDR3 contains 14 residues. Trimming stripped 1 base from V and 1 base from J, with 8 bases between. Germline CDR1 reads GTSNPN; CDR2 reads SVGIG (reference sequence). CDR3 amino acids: CAWSATGSGNTIYF. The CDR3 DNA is TGTGCCTGGAGTGCGACAGGATCTGGAAACACCATATATTTT.

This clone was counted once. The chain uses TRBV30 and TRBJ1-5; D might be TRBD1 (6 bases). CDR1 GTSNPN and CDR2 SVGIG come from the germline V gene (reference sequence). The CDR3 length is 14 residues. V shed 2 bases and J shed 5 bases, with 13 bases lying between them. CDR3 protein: CAWSSGGGHQPQHF. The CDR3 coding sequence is TGTGCCTGGAGTTCGGGGGGCGGACATCAGCCCCAGCATTTT.

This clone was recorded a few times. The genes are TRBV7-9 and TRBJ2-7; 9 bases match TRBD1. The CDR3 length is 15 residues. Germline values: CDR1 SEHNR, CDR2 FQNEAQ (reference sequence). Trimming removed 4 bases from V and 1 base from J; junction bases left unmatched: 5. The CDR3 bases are TGTGCCAGCAGCTCTCGGGACAGGGTTTCCTACGAGCAGTACTTC. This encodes CASSSRDRVSYEQYF.

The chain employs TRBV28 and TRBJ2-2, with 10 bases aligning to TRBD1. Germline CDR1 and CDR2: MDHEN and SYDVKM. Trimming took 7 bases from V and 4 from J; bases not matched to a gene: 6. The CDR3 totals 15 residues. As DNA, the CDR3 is TGTGCCAGCAACGAACGGACAGGGGGCACCGGGGAGCTGTTTTTT. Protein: CASNERTGGTGELFF.

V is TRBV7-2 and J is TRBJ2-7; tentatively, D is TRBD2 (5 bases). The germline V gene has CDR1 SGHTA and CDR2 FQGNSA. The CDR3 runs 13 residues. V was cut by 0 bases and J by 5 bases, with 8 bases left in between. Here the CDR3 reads CASSLARVHEQYF. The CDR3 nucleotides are TGTGCCAGCAGCTTAGCGAGGGTCCACGAGCAGTACTTC.

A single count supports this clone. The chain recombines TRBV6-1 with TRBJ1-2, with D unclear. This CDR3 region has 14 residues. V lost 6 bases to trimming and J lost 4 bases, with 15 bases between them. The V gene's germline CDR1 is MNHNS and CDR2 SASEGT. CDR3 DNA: TGTGCCAGCAGGACTGGACTGTCCTCCTATGGCTACACCTTC. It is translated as CASRTGLSSYGYTF.

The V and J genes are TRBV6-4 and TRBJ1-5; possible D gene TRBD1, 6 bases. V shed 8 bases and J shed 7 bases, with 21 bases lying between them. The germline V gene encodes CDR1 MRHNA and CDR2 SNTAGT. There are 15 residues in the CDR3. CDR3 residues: CASGTRTVAPQPQHF. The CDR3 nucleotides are TGTGCCAGCGGTACCCGGACAGTCGCCCCCCAGCCCCAGCATTTT.

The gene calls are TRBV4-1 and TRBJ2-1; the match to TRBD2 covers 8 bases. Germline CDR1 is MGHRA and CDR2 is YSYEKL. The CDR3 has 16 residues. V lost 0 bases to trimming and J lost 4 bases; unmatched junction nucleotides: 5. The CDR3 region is CASSQDLAGGYNEQFF. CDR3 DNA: TGCGCCAGCAGCCAAGATCTTGCGGGGGGATACAATGAGCAGTTCTTC.

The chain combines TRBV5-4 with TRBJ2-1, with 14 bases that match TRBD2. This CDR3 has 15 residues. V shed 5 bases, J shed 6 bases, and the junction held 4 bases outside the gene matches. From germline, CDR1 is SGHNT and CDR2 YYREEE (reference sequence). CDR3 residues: CASSQTSGGGNEQFF. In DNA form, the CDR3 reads TGTGCCAGCAGTCAGACTAGCGGGGGGGGCAATGAGCAGTTCTTC.

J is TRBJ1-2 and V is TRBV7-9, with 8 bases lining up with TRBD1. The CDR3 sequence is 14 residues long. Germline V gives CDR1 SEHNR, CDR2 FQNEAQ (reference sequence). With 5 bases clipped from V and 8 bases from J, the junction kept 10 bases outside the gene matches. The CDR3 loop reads CASSPSDRVRGYTF. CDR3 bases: TGTGCCAGCAGCCCATCGGACAGGGTGCGAGGCTACACCTTC.

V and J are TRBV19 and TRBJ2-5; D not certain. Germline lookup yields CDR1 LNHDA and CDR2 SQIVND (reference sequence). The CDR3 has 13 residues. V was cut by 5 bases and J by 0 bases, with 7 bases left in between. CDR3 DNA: TGTGCCAGTAGTTCAGACTACCAAGAGACCCAGTACTTC. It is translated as CASSSDYQETQYF.

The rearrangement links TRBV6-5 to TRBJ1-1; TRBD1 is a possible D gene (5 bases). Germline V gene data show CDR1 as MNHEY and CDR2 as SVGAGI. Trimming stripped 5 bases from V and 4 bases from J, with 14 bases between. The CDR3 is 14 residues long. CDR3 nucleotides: TGTGCCAGCAGTCGGGGCGGGGAGGTCACTGAAGCTTTCTTT. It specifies CASSRGGEVTEAFF.

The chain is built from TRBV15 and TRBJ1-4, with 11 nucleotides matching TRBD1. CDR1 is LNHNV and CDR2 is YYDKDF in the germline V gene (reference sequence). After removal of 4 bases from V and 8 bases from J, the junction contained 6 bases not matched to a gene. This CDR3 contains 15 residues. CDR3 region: CATSISGTGGEKLFF. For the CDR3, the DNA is TGTGCCACCAGCATTTCCGGGACAGGGGGGGAAAAACTGTTTTTT.

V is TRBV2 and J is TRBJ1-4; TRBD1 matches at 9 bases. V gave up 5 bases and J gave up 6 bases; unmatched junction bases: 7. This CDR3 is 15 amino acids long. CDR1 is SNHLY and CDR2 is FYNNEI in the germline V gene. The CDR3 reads CASSFSGTGYEKLFF. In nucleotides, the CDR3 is TGTGCCAGCAGTTTTTCCGGGACAGGGTATGAAAAACTGTTTTTT.

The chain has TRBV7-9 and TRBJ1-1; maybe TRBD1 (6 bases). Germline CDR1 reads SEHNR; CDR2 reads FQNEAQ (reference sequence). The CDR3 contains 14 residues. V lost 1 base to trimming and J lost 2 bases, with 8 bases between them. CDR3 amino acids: CASSLGQDNTEAFF. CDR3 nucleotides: TGTGCCAGCAGCTTAGGACAGGACAACACTGAAGCTTTCTTT. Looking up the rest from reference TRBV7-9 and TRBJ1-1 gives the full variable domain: DTGVSQNPRHKITKRGQNVTFRCDPISEHNRLYWYRQTLGQGPEFLTYFQNEAQLEKSRLLSDRFSAERPKGSFSTLEIQRTEQGDSAMYLCASSLGQDNTEAFFGQGTRLTVV.

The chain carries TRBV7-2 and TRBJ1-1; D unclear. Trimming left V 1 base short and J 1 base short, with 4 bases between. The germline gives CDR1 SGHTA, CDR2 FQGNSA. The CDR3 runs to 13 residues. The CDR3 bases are TGTGCCAGCAGCTTAGGGGCGAACACTGAAGCTTTCTTT. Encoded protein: CASSLGANTEAFF.

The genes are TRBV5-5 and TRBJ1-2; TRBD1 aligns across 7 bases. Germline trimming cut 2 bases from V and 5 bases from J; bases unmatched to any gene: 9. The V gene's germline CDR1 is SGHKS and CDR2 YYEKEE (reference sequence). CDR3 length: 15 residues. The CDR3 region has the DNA TGTGCCAGCAGCTTAGGACAGGAAGTAGGATATGGCTACACCTTC. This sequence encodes CASSLGQEVGYGYTF.

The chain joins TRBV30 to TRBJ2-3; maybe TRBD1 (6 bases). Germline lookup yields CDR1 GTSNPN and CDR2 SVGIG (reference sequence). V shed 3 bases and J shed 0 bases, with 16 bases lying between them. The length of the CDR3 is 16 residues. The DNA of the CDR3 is TGTGCCTGGAGAGCTTTTAGGGGGACAAGCACAGATACGCAGTATTTT. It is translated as CAWRAFRGTSTDTQYF. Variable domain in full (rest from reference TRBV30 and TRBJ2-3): SQTIHQWPATLVQPVGSPLSLECTVEGTSNPNLYWYRQAAGRGLQLLFYSVGIGQISSEVPQNLSASRPQDRQFILSSKKLLLSDSGFYLCAWRAFRGTSTDTQYFGPGTRLTVL.

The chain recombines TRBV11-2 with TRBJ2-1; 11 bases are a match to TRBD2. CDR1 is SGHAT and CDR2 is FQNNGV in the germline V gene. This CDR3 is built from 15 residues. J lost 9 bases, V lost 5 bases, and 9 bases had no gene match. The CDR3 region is CASSRLAGGRGEQFF. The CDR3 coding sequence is TGTGCCAGCAGCCGTCTAGCGGGGGGTCGGGGTGAGCAGTTCTTC. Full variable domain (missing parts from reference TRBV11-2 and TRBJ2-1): EAGVAQSPRYKIIEKRQSVAFWCNPISGHATLYWYQQILGQGPKLLIQFQNNGVVDDSQLPKDRFSAERLKGVDSTLKIQPAKLEDSAVYLCASSRLAGGRGEQFFGPGTRLTVL.

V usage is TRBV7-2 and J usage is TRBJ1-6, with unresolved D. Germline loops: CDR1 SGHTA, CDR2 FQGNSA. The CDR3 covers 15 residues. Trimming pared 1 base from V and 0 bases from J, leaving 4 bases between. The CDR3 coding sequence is TGTGCCAGCAGCTTAGGGAGCTCCTATAATTCACCCCTCCACTTT. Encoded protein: CASSLGSSYNSPLHF.

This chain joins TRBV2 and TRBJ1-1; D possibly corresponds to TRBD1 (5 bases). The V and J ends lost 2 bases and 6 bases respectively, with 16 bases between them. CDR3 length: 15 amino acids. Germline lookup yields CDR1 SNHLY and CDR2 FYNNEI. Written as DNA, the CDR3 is TGTGCCAGCAGTGAAAACCGGGGCACGGGAGCTGAAGCTTTCTTT. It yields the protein CASSENRGTGAEAFF.

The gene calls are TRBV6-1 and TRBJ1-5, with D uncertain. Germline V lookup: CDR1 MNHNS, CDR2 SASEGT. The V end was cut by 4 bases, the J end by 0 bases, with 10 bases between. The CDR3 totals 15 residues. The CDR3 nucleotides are TGTGCCAGCAGTGTGGGCAGTTATAGCAATCAGCCCCAGCATTTT. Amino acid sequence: CASSVGSYSNQPQHF.

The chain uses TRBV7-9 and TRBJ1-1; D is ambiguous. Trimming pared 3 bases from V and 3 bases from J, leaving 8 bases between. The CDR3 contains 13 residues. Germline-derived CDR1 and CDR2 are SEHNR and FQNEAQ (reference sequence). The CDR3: CASSFNRDTEAFF. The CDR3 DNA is TGTGCCAGCAGCTTTAACAGAGACACTGAAGCTTTCTTT.

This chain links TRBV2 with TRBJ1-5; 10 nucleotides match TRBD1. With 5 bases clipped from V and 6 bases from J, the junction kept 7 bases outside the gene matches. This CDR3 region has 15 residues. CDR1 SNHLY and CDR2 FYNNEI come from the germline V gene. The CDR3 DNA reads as TGTGCCAGCAGTCAAACGGGACAGGGGACTCAGCCCCAGCATTTT. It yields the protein CASSQTGQGTQPQHF.

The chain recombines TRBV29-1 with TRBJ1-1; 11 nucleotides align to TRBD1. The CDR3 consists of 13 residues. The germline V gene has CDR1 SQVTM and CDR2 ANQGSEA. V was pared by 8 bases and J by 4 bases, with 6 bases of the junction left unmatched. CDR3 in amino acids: CSFRGTGGTEAFF. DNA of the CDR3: TGCAGCTTCCGGGGGACAGGGGGCACTGAAGCTTTCTTT. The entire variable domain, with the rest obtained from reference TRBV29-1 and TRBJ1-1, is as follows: SAVISQKPSRDICQRGTSLTIQCQVDSQVTMMFWYRQQPGQSLTLIATANQGSEATYESGFVIDKFPISRPNLTFSTLTVSNMSPEDSSIYLCSFRGTGGTEAFFGQGTRLTVV.

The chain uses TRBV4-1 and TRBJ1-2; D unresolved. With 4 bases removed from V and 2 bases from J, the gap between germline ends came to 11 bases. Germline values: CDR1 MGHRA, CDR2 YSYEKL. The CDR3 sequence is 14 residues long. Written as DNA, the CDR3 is TGCGCCAGCAGCCGTTCCGGCGGGAACTATGGCTACACCTTC. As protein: CASSRSGGNYGYTF.

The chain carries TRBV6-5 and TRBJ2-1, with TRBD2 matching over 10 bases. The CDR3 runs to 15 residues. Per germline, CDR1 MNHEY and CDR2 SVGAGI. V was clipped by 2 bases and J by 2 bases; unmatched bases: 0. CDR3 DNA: TGTGCCAGCAGTTACCTAGCGGGGGCCTACAATGAGCAGTTCTTC. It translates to CASSYLAGAYNEQFF.

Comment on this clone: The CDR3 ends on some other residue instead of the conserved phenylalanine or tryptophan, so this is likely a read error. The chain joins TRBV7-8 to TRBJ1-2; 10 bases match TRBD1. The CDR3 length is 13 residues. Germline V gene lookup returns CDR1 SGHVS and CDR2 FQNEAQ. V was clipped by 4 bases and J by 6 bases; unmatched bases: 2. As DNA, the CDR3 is TGTGCCAGCAGCTACGGGACAGGGGATGGCTACACCCTC. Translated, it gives CASSYGTGDGYTL.

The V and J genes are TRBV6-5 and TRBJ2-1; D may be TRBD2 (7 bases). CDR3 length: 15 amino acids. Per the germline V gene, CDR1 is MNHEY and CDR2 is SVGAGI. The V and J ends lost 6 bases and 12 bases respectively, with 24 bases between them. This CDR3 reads CASRDVNGGQDLQFF. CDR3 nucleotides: TGTGCCAGCAGAGACGTGAACGGGGGGCAGGATTTGCAGTTCTTC.

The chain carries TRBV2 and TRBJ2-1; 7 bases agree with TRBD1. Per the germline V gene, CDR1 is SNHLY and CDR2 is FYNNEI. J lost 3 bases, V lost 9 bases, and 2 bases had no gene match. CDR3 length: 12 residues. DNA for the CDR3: TGTGCCAGGGGGGACAGCTACAATGAGCAGTTCTTC. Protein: CARGDSYNEQFF.